This T cell receptor (beta chain) was captured by sequencing in a study of cytomegalovirus exposure and HLA in healthy donors. Study-wide points: Reportedly, diagnosis of cytomegalovirus status by the classifier showed high specificity and sensitivity. In vitro, three CMV-associated chains proved specific for CMV antigens. After further analysis at a later stage, 16,951 TCR beta sequences were associated with HLA alleles at 0.05 false discovery rate. In a later analysis, a missense DCLRE1C variant was linked to TCR beta V- and J-gene trimming.

Primers for the PCR totalled 60 Vbeta and 13 Jbeta. Data came from immunoSEQ multiplex PCR; TCRdb stores just in-frame clones and leaves some out. The sample lists some 160,000 clones, roughly 80% seen once, with 7% to 9.5% in the top ten. The CDR3 runs 16 residues. The V and J ends lost 0 bases and 1 base respectively, with 11 bases between them. From germline, CDR1 is SGDLS and CDR2 YYNGEE. As to this clone: Antigen unknown.

This clonotype was sampled from a male donor in good health and CMV-seropositive. What was sequenced was PBMCs. This sequence joins TRBV9 and TRBJ1-5; weak D call: TRBD1 (6 bases). The CDR3 nucleotides are TGTGCCAGCAGCGTAGATGGGGGCGCGAGCAATCAGCCCCAGCATTTT. Its translation is CASSVDGGASNQPQHF.